These 3 T cell receptor beta chains originate from one sample sequenced in a study of shared clonotypes between healthy human individuals. TCRdb's copy holds only in-frame clones and misses some; the assay was immunoSEQ multiplex PCR. The sample holds about 640,000 clones, 72% seen once. Specimen: memory CD4+ T cells sorted from blood. Noted subset: CD45RA-negative fraction. The receptors were sampled from a young woman in good health.

This chain links TRBV19 with TRBJ2-1, with 7 bases aligning to TRBD1. Germline assignment: CDR1 LNHDA and CDR2 SQIVND (reference sequence). The CDR3 contains 13 residues. The trim removed 7 bases at V and 6 bases at J, leaving 6 bases unmatched. CDR3 amino acids: CASNPNRGNEQFF. CDR3 in DNA: TGTGCCAGTAACCCCAACAGGGGCAATGAGCAGTTCTTC.

The chain recombines TRBV10-3 with TRBJ2-3; D is unresolved. The CDR3 is made up of 16 amino acids. V gave up 0 bases and J gave up 0 bases, with 10 bases separating them. CDR1 and CDR2 from the germline V gene are ENHRY and SYGVKD. The CDR3 DNA reads TGTGCCATCAGTGAGTCGCCAGGAACAAGCACAGATACGCAGTATTTT. Encoded protein: CAISESPGTSTDTQYF.

The sample holds one count of this clone. The rearrangement links TRBV11-2 to TRBJ2-2; 7 nucleotides align to TRBD1. Per the germline V gene, CDR1 is SGHAT and CDR2 is FQNNGV. The ends lost 3 bases at V and 4 bases at J; junction bases unmatched: 14. The CDR3 is 18 residues long. For the CDR3, the DNA is TGTGCCAGCAGCTTCGGCCTTGGGGCAGGGGGTCGCACCGGGGAGCTGTTTTTT. Protein: CASSFGLGAGGRTGELFF.